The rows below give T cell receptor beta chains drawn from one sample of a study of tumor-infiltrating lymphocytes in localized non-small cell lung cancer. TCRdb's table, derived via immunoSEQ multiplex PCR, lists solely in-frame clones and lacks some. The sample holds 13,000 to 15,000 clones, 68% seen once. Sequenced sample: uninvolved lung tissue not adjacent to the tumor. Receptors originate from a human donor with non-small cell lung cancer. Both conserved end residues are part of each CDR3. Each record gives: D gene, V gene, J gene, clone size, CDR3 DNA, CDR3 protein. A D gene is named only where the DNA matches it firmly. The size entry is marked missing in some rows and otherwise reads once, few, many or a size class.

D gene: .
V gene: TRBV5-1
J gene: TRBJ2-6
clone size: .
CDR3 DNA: TGCGCCAGCAGCTTGGGCAGCGGAGGAGTAAACTCTGGGGCCAACGTCCTGACTTTC
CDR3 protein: CASSLGSGGVNSGANVLTF

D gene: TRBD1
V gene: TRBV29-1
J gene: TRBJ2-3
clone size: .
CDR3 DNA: TGCAGCGTGCCAGTACAGGGGAACACAGATACGCAGTATTTT
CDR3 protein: CSVPVQGNTDTQYF

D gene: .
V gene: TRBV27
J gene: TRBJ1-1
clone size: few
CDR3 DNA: TGTGCCACCAACCATGGCAGGATAGCTTTCTTT
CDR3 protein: CATNHGRIAFF

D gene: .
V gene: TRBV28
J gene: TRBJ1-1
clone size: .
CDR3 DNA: TGTGCCAGCACTATGAACACTGAAGCTTTCTTT
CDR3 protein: CASTMNTEAFF

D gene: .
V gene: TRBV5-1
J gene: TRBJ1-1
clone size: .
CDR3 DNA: TGCGCCAGCAGCTTGCGGGGGGCGGGCGGCACTGAAGCTTTCTTT
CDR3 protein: CASSLRGAGGTEAFF

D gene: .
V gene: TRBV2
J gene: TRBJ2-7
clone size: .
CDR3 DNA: TGTGCCAGCAGCGTGACTAGGATCGACTACGAGCAGTACTTC
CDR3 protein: CASSVTRIDYEQYF

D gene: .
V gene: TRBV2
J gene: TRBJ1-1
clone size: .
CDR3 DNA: TGTGCCAGCAGTGCGGGACACGAGAACACTGAAGCTTTCTTT
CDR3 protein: CASSAGHENTEAFF

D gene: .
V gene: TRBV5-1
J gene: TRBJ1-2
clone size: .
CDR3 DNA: TGCGCCAGCAGCTTGTTCGGGGAGGTTGGCTATGGCTACACCTTC
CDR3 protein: CASSLFGEVGYGYTF

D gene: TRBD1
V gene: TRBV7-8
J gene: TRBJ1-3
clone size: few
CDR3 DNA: TGTGCCAGCAGCCCTCAGACAGGGCTGGATGGAAACACCATATATTTT
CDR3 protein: CASSPQTGLDGNTIYF

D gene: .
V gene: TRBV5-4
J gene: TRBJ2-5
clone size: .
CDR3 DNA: TGTGCCAGCAGCTGGGGGGTCTTGACCCAGTACTTC
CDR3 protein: CASSWGVLTQYF

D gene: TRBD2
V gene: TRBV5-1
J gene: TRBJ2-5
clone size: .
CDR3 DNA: TGCGCCAGCAGCGGGACTAGCGGGGGGGCCCCGGAGACCCAGTACTTC
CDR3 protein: CASSGTSGGAPETQYF

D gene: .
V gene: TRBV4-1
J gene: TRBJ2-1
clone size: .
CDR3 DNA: TGCGCCAGCAGGCCTAGGACAGCCCTCTCCTACAATGAGCAGTTCTTC
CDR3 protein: CASRPRTALSYNEQFF

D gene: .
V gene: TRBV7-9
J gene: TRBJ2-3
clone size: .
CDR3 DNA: TGTGCCAGCAGCTTACAGGGTACCACAGATACGCAGTATTTT
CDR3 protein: CASSLQGTTDTQYF

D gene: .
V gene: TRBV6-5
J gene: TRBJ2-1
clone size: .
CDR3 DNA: TGTGCCAGCAGAAGAGGGGGGGGCAATGAGCAGTTCTTC
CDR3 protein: CASRRGGGNEQFF

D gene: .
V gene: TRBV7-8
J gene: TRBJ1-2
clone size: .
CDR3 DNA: TGTGCCAGCAGCGTAGGGCCAGGGCTAGTTGGTGGCTACACCTTC
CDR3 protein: CASSVGPGLVGGYTF

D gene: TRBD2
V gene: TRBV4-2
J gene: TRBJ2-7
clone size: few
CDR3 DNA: TGTGCCAGCAGCCAAGAACCTAGCGGGAGCTCCTACGAGCAGTACTTC
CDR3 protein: CASSQEPSGSSYEQYF

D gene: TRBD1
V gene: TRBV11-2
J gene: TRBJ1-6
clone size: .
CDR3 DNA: TGTGCCAGCAGCGGACAGGGGGCCGGCTCCTATAATTCACCCCTCCACTTT
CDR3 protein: CASSGQGAGSYNSPLHF

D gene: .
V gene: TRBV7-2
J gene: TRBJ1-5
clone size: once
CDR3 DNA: TGTGCCAGCAGCTATCCAGCCCTATACCAGCCCCAGCATTTT
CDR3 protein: CASSYPALYQPQHF

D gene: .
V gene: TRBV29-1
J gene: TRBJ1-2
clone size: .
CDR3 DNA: TGCAGCGTGCTAGACCGTGACTATGGCTACACCTTC
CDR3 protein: CSVLDRDYGYTF

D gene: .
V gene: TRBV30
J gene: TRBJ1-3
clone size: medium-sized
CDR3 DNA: TGTGCCTGGAGGCGGGGGGAAGGAAACACCATATATTTT
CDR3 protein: CAWRRGEGNTIYF

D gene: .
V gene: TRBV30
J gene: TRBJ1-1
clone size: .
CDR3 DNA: TGTGCCTGGAACCCGGGACCGATGAACACTGAAGCTTTCTTT
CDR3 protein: CAWNPGPMNTEAFF

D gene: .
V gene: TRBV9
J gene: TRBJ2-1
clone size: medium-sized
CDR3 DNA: TGTGCCAGCAGTAGCGGAGTAGACAATGAGCAGTTCTTC
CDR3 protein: CASSSGVDNEQFF

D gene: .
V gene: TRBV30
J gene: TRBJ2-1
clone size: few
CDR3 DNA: TGTGCCTGGAGTGATGTGGGAGACAATGAGCAGTTCTTC
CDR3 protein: CAWSDVGDNEQFF

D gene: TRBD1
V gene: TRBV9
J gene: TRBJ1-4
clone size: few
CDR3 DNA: TGTGCCAGCGGGCTTAGGGGACCGGGACAGAAGAATGAAAAACTGTTTTTT
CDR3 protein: CASGLRGPGQKNEKLFF

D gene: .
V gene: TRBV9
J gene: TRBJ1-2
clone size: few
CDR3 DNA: TGTGCCAGCAGCGTAGACGTGAGGGGAGGGGCTGGTGGCTACACCTTC
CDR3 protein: CASSVDVRGGAGGYTF

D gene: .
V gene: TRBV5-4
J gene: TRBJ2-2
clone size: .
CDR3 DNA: TGTGCCAGCAGCTTGGGGGCTAATACGAACACCGGGGAGCTGTTTTTT
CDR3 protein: CASSLGANTNTGELFF

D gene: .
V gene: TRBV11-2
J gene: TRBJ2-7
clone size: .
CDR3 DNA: TGTGCCAGCAGCTTAGGGCAGAGATCATCCTACGAGCAGTACTTC
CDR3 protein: CASSLGQRSSYEQYF

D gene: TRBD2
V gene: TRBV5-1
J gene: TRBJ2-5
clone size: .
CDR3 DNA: TGCGCCAGCAGCGGGACTAGCGGGGGGGCCCCAGAGACCCAGTACTTC
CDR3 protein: CASSGTSGGAPETQYF

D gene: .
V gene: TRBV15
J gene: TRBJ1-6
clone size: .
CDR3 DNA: TGTGCCACCAGCACACACCCGAGCTCCTATAATTCACCCCTCCACTTT
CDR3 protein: CATSTHPSSYNSPLHF

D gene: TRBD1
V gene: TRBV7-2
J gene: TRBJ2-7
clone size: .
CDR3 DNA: TGTGCCAGCAGCTTGCGGGGACAGGATTCCTACGAGCAGTACTTC
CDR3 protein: CASSLRGQDSYEQYF

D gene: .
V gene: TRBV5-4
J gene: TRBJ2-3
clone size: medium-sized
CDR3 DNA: TGTGCCAGCAGCTTGGGACACGGCACAGATACGCAGTATTTT
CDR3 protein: CASSLGHGTDTQYF

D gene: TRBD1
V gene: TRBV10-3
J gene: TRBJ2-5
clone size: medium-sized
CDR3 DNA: TGTGCCATCAGTGTCGGGACAGGGCGAGAGACCCAGTACTTC
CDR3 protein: CAISVGTGRETQYF

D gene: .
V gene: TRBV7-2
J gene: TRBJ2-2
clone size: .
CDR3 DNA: TGTGCCAGCAGCTTAGCGTATTACGTTCTGGCGGGGGAGCTGTTTTTT
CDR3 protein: CASSLAYYVLAGELFF

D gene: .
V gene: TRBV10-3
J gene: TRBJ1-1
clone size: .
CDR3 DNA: TGTGCCATCAGTGAAGGGACGGGAAAAACTGAAGCTTTCTTT
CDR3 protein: CAISEGTGKTEAFF

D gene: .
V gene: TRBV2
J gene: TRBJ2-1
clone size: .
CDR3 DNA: TGTGCCAGCAGTGATTACAATGAGCAGTTCTTC
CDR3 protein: CASSDYNEQFF

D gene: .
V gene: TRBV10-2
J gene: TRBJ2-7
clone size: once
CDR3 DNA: TGCGCCAGCACGGGGACCCGAATACCCGCCTACGAGCAGTACTTC
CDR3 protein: CASTGTRIPAYEQYF

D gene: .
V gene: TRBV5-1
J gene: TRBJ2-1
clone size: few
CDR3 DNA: TGCGCCAGCAGCTTGGGTCCGGGACCCTACAATGAGCAGTTCTTC
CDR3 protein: CASSLGPGPYNEQFF

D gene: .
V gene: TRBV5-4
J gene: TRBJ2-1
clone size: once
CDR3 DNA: TGTGCCAGCAGCGGGGCGGGACAAGGGGCCTACAATGAGCAGTTCTTC
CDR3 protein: CASSGAGQGAYNEQFF

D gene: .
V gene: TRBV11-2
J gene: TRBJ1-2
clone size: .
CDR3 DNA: TGTGCCAGCAGCTTGTCGGCAGAGACTAACTATGGCTACACCTTC
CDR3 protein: CASSLSAETNYGYTF

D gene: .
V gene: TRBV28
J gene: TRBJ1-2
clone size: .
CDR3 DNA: TGTGCCAGCAGCCCTCCTACCAGGGGAGGCTATGGCTACACCTTC
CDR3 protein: CASSPPTRGGYGYTF

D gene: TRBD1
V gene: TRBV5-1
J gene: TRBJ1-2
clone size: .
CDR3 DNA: TGCGCCAGCAGCGTCGGACAGGGAAGCGGCTACACCTTC
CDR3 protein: CASSVGQGSGYTF

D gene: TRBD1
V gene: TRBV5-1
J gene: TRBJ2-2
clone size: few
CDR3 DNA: TGCGCCAGCAGAACTGGACAGGGGGCCACCGGGGAGCTGTTTTTT
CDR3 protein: CASRTGQGATGELFF

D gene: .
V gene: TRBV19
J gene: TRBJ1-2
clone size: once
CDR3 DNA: TGTGCCAGTAGTATAGGGGGCAGCTACACCTTC
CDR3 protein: CASSIGGSYTF

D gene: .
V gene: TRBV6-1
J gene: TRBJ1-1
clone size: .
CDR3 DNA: TGTGCCAGCAGGCGGGGTCCTGAAGCTTTCTTT
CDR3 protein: CASRRGPEAFF

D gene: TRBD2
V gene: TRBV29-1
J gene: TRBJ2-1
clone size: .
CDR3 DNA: TGCAGCATGGAGCGGGGGGGTGGCAATGAGCAGTTCTTC
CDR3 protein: CSMERGGGNEQFF